This section outlines one T cell receptor beta chain sequence together with its context. Its antigen is unidentified. This entry is derived from a study of shared clonotypes between healthy human individuals. For the study at large: With ages of 18 to 49, the donors were a couple of women and three men. CD4 naive cells filled three plates per donor, CD4 memory three, CD8 naive two and CD8 memory one.

Study-level points and caveats: An expected dependence of interdonor clonotype sharing on sequencing depth was noted.

TCRdb's copy holds only in-frame clones and misses some; the assay was immunoSEQ multiplex PCR. This table holds more than 1.2 million clones, approximately 98.5% found once. CDR3 length equals 15 residues. V was clipped by 5 bases and J by 2 bases, with 16 bases between them. Per germline, CDR1 MNHNY and CDR2 SVGAGI (reference sequence). Material for sequencing was naive CD4+ T cells sorted from blood. Subset described: CD45RA+ positively selected. The rearrangement links TRBV6-6 to TRBJ2-7; maybe TRBD2 (7 bases). This sequence was found in a man aged 25-45 years in good health. The CDR3 reads CASSARGGAAYEQYF. Here the CDR3 DNA reads TGTGCCAGCAGTGCCCGTGGGGGGGCAGCCTACGAGCAGTACTTC.